This TCR beta chain was retrieved from a study of blood T cell repertoires in COVID-19. Sequencing was performed with immunoSEQ multiplex PCR; in TCRdb, only in-frame clones are kept and a portion is missing. The sample has 250,000 or so clones; about 89% are singletons. The V end was cut by 7 bases, the J end by 7 bases, with 11 bases between. The CDR3 runs to 12 residues. Germline V gene sequence: CDR1 LNHNV, CDR2 YYDKDF (reference sequence). What was sequenced was PBMCs or T cells enriched from blood (not recorded which). This sequence joins TRBV15 and TRBJ2-1, with D perhaps TRBD2 (6 bases). The clonotype comes from a woman younger than 35 who had recovered from COVID-19. The chain's CDR3 is CATMKGRNEQFF. The DNA for the CDR3 is TGTGCCACCATGAAGGGGAGGAATGAGCAGTTCTTC.